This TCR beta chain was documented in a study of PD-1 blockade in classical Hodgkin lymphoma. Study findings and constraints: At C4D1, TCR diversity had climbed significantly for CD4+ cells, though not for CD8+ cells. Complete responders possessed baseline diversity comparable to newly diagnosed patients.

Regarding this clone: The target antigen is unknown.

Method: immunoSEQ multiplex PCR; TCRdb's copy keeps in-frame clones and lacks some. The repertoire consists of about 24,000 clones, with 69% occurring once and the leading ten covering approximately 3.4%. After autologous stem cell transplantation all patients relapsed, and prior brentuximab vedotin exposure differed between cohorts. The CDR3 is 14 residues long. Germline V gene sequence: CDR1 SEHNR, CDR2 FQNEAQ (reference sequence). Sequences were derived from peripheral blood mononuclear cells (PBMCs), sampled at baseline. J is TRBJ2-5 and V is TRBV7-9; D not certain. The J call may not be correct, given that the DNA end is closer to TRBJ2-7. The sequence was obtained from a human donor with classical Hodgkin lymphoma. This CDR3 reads CASSLDVQSYEQYF. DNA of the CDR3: TGTGCCAGCAGCTTAGACGTTCAGTCCTACGAGCAGTACTTC.